These 17 T cell receptor beta chains were sequenced from one sample in a study of blood T cells in healthy people across ages. Primers used in a second PCR of roughly 6 to 12 cycles were a sample-barcoded 5' primer and a J-beta primer mix. TCRdb passed the 5' RACE reads through MiXCR, listing each CDR3 protein once. The data contain 1.5 million to 2 million distinct CDR3 sequences, around 48% of them singletons. Sequencing was performed on blood. These receptors originate from a woman between 35 and 50 years old in good health.

The J gene is TRBJ2-1, the V gene TRBV5-6, with TRBD1 matching 8 bases. CDR1 SGHDT and CDR2 YYEEEE come from the germline V gene. This CDR3 spans 16 amino acids. J lost 4 bases, V lost 0 bases, and 6 bases had no gene match. The CDR3 protein is CASSLGTGQAYNEQFF. CDR3 in DNA: TGTGCCAGCAGCTTGGGAACGGGACAGGCATACAATGAGCAGTTCTTC.

With respect to this clonotype: One end of the junction does not line up with germline, which may come from a read error. The chain employs TRBV7-2 and TRBJ2-1; 11 bases line up with TRBD2. This CDR3 has 14 residues. Germline V gene sequence: CDR1 SGHTA, CDR2 FQGNSA. CDR3 nucleotides: TGTGCCAGCAGCCTAGCGGGGGGTATCTATGAGCAGTTCTTC. Translated, it gives CASSLAGGIYEQFF.

The chain has TRBV20-1 and TRBJ2-7; D perhaps matches TRBD2 (5 bases). Trimming took off 5 bases at V and 1 base at J, with 12 bases between the two ends. This CDR3 is built from 13 residues. The germline CDR1 and CDR2 sequences are DFQATT and SNEGSKA (reference sequence). The CDR3 sequence: CSAGLAESYEQYF. The CDR3 DNA is TGCAGTGCTGGACTCGCTGAATCCTACGAGCAGTACTTC.

CDR3: CASSRGGGTSEQYF. DNA of the CDR3: TGTGCCAGCAGCCGAGGTGGGGGGACAAGCGAGCAGTACTTC. The chain employs TRBV3-1 and TRBJ2-7; tentatively, D is TRBD1 or TRBD2 (6 bases each). The ends were cut back, 4 bases at V and 6 bases at J, with 16 bases in the middle. The CDR3 runs to 14 residues. Per germline, CDR1 LGHDT and CDR2 YNNKEL (reference sequence).

The rearrangement uses TRBV7-2 and TRBJ2-3; D unresolved. This CDR3 region has 14 residues. V was trimmed by 1 base and J by 4 bases, leaving 9 bases between them. Germline CDR1 is SGHTA and CDR2 is FQGNSA. For the CDR3, the DNA is TGTGCCAGCAGCTTAGAAACAGCACCAGATACGCAGTATTTT. Its protein product is CASSLETAPDTQYF.

The rearrangement links TRBV11-2 to TRBJ2-7; 7 bases are shared with TRBD1. The J call may be in error: the DNA end matches TRBJ2-5 better. This CDR3 has 12 residues. Germline V gene data show CDR1 as SGHAT and CDR2 as FQNNGV. The CDR3 nucleotides are TGTGCCAGCAACTCAGGGGGAGAGACCCAGTACTTC. Its protein product is CASNSGGETQYF.

As to this clonotype: A much larger clone is a single base away; this may be a read error. The CDR3 here is CASTSPNPPLHF. The CDR3 bases are TGTGCCAGCACTAGCCCAAATCCACCCCTCCACTTT. This sequence joins TRBV3-1 and TRBJ1-6, with unresolved D. CDR1 is LGHDT and CDR2 is YNNKEL in the germline V gene (reference sequence). The CDR3 extends over 12 amino acids. V was shortened by 7 bases and J by 11 bases, with 12 bases between the two germline ends.

The chain recombines TRBV20-1 with TRBJ2-5; 9 nucleotides line up with TRBD1. The CDR3 consists of 14 residues. J gave up 11 bases and V 2 bases, and 12 bases lay outside the gene matches. CDR1 DFQATT and CDR2 SNEGSKA come from the germline V gene (reference sequence). The CDR3, as DNA: TGCAGTGCTAGAACCGGGACAGGGAACAATGAGCAGTACTTC. Translating gives CSARTGTGNNEQYF.

This clonotype was seen a handful of times. This sequence joins TRBV15 and TRBJ1-2, with 8 bases lining up with TRBD1. From germline, CDR1 is LNHNV and CDR2 YYDKDF (reference sequence). The CDR3 runs to 13 residues. V shed 1 base, J shed 13 bases, and the junction held 8 bases outside the gene matches. CDR3 coding DNA: TGTGCCACCAGCAGAGGGAGGACAGGGACCTGCACCTTC. This encodes CATSRGRTGTCTF.

The V and J genes are TRBV29-1 and TRBJ2-3; D is perhaps TRBD1 (6 bases). Germline V gene sequence: CDR1 SQVTM, CDR2 ANQGSEA. V dropped 6 bases and J dropped 2 bases, with 18 bases sitting between them. The CDR3 length is 15 residues. The CDR3 DNA reads as TGCAGCGTAGCAGGGGCCTCCTTATACACAGATACGCAGTATTTT. This gives the protein CSVAGASLYTDTQYF.

The rearrangement joins TRBV5-1 to TRBJ1-2; D is unclear. CDR1 is SGHRS, CDR2 YFSETQ, per germline. The CDR3 contains 14 residues. Trimming cost V 5 bases and J 5 bases, with 16 bases left between them. The CDR3 protein is CASSDGGLVYGYTF. The CDR3 bases are TGCGCCAGCAGTGACGGCGGACTGGTATATGGCTACACCTTC.

This clonotype was counted only a few times. The chain employs TRBV4-3 and TRBJ2-3; 9 nucleotides line up with TRBD1. Germline V gene data show CDR1 as LGHNA and CDR2 as YSLEER. V trimming: 2 bases; J trimming: 2 bases; junction bases outside the gene matches: 8. The CDR3 spans 17 residues. CDR3 in DNA: TGCGCCAGCAGCCAAACGACAGGGGGGCGGACCACAGATACGCAGTATTTT. This encodes CASSQTTGGRTTDTQYF.

This clonotype came up a few times. The J gene is TRBJ1-2, the V gene TRBV12-3 or TRBV12-4, with no clear D. The germline V and J ends were trimmed by 5 bases and 6 bases, with 13 bases remaining between them. There are 13 residues in the CDR3. The DNA of the CDR3 is TGTGCCAGCAGTATAGGAATGTGGGATGGCTACACCTTC. Protein: CASSIGMWDGYTF.

As concerns this clonotype: At one boundary the junction diverges from the germline segment, which might be a read error. The gene calls are TRBV27 and TRBJ2-1, with D uncertain. Germline V gene lookup returns CDR1 MNHEY and CDR2 SMNVEV (reference sequence). This CDR3 is 17 amino acids long. The CDR3 region has the DNA TGTGCCAGCAGTTTGGCCCCCGCTGGTAGGCCGAACAAGGAGCAGTTCTTC. This gives the protein CASSLAPAGRPNKEQFF.

Written as DNA, the CDR3 is TGTGCCACCAGTGATACCGGGACAGGGACCAACGAGCAGTACTTC. As protein: CATSDTGTGTNEQYF. The chain couples TRBV24-1 to TRBJ2-7; 9 nucleotides line up with TRBD1. Germline V lookup: CDR1 KGHDR, CDR2 SFDVKD. V shed 3 bases, J shed 5 bases, and the junction held 7 bases outside the gene matches. The CDR3 is 15 residues long.

This clonotype was detected only a few times. The chain is built from TRBV5-6 and TRBJ2-4, with 11 bases matching TRBD1. The germline gives CDR1 SGHDT, CDR2 YYEEEE. J gave up 7 bases and V 0 bases, and 6 bases lay outside the gene matches. The CDR3 has 16 amino acids. CDR3 amino acids: CASSLARTGGGNIQYF. The CDR3 region has the DNA TGTGCCAGCAGCTTGGCCAGGACAGGGGGCGGGAACATTCAGTACTTC.

A single count supports this clonotype. The CDR3 is CSARGDRGNSPLHF. In DNA form, the CDR3 reads TGCAGTGCTAGAGGGGACAGGGGGAATTCACCCCTCCACTTT. The chain carries TRBV20-1 and TRBJ1-6, with 11 bases identical to TRBD1. J gave up 7 bases and V 1 base, and 0 bases lay outside the gene matches. Germline V CDR1 and CDR2: DFQATT, SNEGSKA (reference sequence). The CDR3 is made up of 14 amino acids.